The 5 T cell receptor beta chains below were found in one sample sequenced in a study of CD8 T cells in Susac syndrome. RNA, at 0.5 to 1 ug, was reverse transcribed with random hexamers. One entry per CDR3 protein, called by TCRdb with MiXCR from the immunoSEQ multiplex PCR reads. This sample carries 150,000 to 200,000 distinct CDR3 sequences, about 95% of them seen once, and the ten largest clones take approximately 0.16%. The sequenced material came from CD8+ T cells from PBMCs. All receptors derive from a human donor with Susac syndrome.

The chain links TRBV7-9 to TRBJ2-1; the match to TRBD2 covers 10 bases. The ends lost 2 bases at V and 7 bases at J; junction bases unmatched: 5. Looked up from germline, CDR1 is SEHNR and CDR2 is FQNEAQ (reference sequence). The CDR3 has 15 amino acids. The DNA of the CDR3 is TGTGCCAGCAGCTTACTAGCGGGAGAAGGGAATGAGCAGTTCTTC. Amino acids: CASSLLAGEGNEQFF. The whole variable domain, filled in from reference TRBV7-9 and TRBJ2-1, reads DTGVSQNPRHKITKRGQNVTFRCDPISEHNRLYWYRQTLGQGPEFLTYFQNEAQLEKSRLLSDRFSAERPKGSFSTLEIQRTEQGDSAMYLCASSLLAGEGNEQFFGPGTRLTVL.

This rearrangement joins TRBV7-9 to TRBJ2-7; 11 nucleotides align to TRBD2. Trimming at V came to 1 base and at J to 3 bases, leaving 8 bases not matched to a gene. The CDR3 contains 17 residues. From germline, CDR1 is SEHNR and CDR2 FQNEAQ (reference sequence). The CDR3 region is CASSLVLGTSGFYEQYF. The CDR3 bases are TGTGCCAGCAGCTTAGTCCTTGGGACTAGCGGATTCTACGAGCAGTACTTC.

This CDR3 reads CASSWSQGGNQPQHF. The CDR3 DNA sequence: TGTGCCAGCAGTTGGTCCCAGGGGGGCAATCAGCCCCAGCATTTT. The chain employs TRBV28 and TRBJ1-5, with TRBD1 matching 7 bases. The germline CDR1 and CDR2 sequences are MDHEN and SYDVKM. The CDR3 has 15 residues. J was trimmed by 2 bases and V by 4 bases; bases with no gene match: 5. Looking up the rest from reference TRBV28 and TRBJ1-5 gives the full variable domain: DVKVTQSSRYLVKRTGEKVFLECVQDMDHENMFWYRQDPGLGLRLIYFSYDVKMKEKGDIPEGYSVSREKKERFSLILESASTNQTSMYLCASSWSQGGNQPQHFGDGTRLSIL.

The table lists this clonotype with a count of one. This rearrangement joins TRBV7-8 to TRBJ2-2, with 7 nucleotides matching TRBD2. CDR3 length: 16 amino acids. V lost 5 bases to trimming and J lost 0 bases; unmatched junction nucleotides: 6. The germline V gene encodes CDR1 SGHVS and CDR2 FQNEAQ. CDR3 region: CASSPRDYANTGELFF. CDR3 in DNA: TGTGCCAGCAGCCCCCGGGACTATGCGAACACCGGGGAGCTGTTTTTT.

This sequence joins TRBV20-1 and TRBJ2-7; D call uncertain. Looked up from germline, CDR1 is DFQATT and CDR2 is SNEGSKA (reference sequence). This CDR3 has 12 amino acids. Trimming took off 2 bases at V and 7 bases at J, with 12 bases between the two ends. CDR3 sequence reads: CSARQPMAEQYF. The CDR3 nucleotides read TGCAGTGCTAGACAACCGATGGCGGAGCAGTACTTC.